This T cell receptor beta chain is drawn from a study of spatial heterogeneity in lung cancer. Turning to the study itself: A unique TCR and UMI combination showed up more than ten times in raw reads, on average. The study's findings and limits: Higher tumor mutation counts went along with higher counts of expanded intratumoral alpha and beta TCRs.

CDR3 length equals 18 residues. The germline V gene has CDR1 LNHDA and CDR2 SQIVND (reference sequence). Germline trimming cut 5 bases from V and 3 bases from J; bases unmatched to any gene: 13. In this sample, this clonotype turned up many times. Its antigen is still unknown. One entry per CDR3 protein results from TCRdb running MiXCR on the 5' RACE reads. The repertoire consists of several thousand distinct CDR3 sequences, with under 8% occurring once and the leading ten covering around 35%. Time point reported: sample taken at primary tumor resection. Whole RNA came from tumor, nontumor lung or frozen PBMC and was sequenced without being sorted.

The source of this sequence is a male donor with early-stage non-small cell lung cancer. The chain uses TRBV19 and TRBJ2-1; 10 bases map to TRBD2. This sample comprised lung tumor tissue, obtained at surgery. The CDR3 is CASSFGSGRVKDYNEQFF. CDR3 sequence (DNA): TGTGCCAGTAGTTTCGGGAGCGGGAGGGTGAAAGACTACAATGAGCAGTTCTTC. The full variable domain, its missing parts supplied by reference TRBV19 and TRBJ2-1, is DGGITQSPKYLFRKEGQNVTLSCEQNLNHDAMYWYRQDPGQGLRLIYYSQIVNDFQKGDIAEGYSVSREKKESFPLTVTSAQKNPTAFYLCASSFGSGRVKDYNEQFFGPGTRLTVL.